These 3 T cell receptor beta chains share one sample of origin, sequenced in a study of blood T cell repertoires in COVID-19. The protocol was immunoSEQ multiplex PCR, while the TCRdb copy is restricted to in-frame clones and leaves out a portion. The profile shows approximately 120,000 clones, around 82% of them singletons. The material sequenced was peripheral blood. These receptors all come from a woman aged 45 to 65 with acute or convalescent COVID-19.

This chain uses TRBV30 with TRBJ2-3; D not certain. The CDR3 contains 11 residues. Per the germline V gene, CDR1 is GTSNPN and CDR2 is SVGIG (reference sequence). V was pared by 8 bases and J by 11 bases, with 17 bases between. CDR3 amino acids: CALRPPQGQYF. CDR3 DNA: TGTGCCCTGAGGCCTCCCCAAGGGCAGTATTTT.

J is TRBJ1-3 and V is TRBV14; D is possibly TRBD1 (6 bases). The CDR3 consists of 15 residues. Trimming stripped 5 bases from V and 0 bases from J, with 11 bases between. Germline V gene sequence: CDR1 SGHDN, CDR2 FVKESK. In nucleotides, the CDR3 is TGTGCCAGCAGCAGCCAGGGGATCTCTGGAAACACCATATATTTT. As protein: CASSSQGISGNTIYF.

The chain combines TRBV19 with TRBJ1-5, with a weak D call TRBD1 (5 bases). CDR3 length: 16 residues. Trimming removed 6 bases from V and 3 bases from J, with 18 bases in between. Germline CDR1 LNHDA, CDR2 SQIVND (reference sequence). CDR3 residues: CASSRGRVDDNQPQHF. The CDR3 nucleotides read TGTGCCAGTAGCCGGGGGAGGGTTGATGACAATCAGCCCCAGCATTTT. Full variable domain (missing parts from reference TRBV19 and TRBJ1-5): DGGITQSPKYLFRKEGQNVTLSCEQNLNHDAMYWYRQDPGQGLRLIYYSQIVNDFQKGDIAEGYSVSREKKESFPLTVTSAQKNPTAFYLCASSRGRVDDNQPQHFGDGTRLSIL.